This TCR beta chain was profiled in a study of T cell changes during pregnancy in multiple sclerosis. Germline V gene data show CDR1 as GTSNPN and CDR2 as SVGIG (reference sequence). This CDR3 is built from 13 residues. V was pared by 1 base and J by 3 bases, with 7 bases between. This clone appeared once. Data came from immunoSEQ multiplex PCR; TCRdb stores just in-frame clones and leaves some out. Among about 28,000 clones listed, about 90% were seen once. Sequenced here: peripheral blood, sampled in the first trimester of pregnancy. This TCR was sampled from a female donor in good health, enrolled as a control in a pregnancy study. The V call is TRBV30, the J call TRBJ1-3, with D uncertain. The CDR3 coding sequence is TGTGCCTGGAGTGCCCCTAATGGAAACACCATATATTTT. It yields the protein CAWSAPNGNTIYF.